This T cell receptor (beta chain) stems from a study of T and B cells in COVID-19 patients. BIOMED2 TRB-A/B primer pools were used in multiplex TRB PCR. Using its own MiXCR run on the multiplex PCR reads, TCRdb lists one record per CDR3 protein. The repertoire consists of 10,000 or so distinct CDR3 sequences, with approximately 35% occurring once and the leading ten covering around 17%. CDR1 is MNHNS and CDR2 is SASEGT in the germline V gene. The V and J ends lost 5 bases and 0 bases respectively, with 13 bases between them. This CDR3 is 15 amino acids long. TRB was amplified from roughly 250-500 ng of blood genomic DNA.

The genes are TRBV6-1 and TRBJ1-1; a weak D match, TRBD1 (6 bases). The source of this sequence is a human donor with active COVID-19. The sequenced sample consisted of blood. CDR3 nucleotides: TGTGCCAGCAGTTTATGGACAGAGCTGAACACTGAAGCTTTCTTT. Its protein is CASSLWTELNTEAFF.